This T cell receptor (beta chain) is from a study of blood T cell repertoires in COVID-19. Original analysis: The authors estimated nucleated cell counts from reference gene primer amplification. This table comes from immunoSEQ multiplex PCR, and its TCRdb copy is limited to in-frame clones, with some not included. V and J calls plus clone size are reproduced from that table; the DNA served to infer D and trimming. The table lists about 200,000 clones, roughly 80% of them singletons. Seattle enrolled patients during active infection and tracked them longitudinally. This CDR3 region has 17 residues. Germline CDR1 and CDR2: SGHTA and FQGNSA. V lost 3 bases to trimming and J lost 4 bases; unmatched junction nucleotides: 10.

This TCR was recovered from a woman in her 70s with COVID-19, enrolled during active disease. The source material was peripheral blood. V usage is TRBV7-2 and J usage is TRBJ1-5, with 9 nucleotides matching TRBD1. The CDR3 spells CASSFIRDRVGNQPQHF. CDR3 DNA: TGTGCCAGCAGCTTCATCCGGGACAGGGTCGGAAATCAGCCCCAGCATTTT.